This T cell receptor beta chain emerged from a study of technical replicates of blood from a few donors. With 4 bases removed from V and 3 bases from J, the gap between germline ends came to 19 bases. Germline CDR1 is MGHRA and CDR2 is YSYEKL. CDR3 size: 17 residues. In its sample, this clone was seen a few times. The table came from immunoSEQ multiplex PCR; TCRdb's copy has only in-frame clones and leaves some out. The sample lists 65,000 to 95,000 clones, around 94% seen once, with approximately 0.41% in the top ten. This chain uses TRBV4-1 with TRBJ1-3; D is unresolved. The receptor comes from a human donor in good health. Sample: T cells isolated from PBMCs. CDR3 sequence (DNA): TGCGCCAGCAGCCGGGGAGGGCTGGTTATTAGTGGAAACACCATATATTTT. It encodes CASSRGGLVISGNTIYF.